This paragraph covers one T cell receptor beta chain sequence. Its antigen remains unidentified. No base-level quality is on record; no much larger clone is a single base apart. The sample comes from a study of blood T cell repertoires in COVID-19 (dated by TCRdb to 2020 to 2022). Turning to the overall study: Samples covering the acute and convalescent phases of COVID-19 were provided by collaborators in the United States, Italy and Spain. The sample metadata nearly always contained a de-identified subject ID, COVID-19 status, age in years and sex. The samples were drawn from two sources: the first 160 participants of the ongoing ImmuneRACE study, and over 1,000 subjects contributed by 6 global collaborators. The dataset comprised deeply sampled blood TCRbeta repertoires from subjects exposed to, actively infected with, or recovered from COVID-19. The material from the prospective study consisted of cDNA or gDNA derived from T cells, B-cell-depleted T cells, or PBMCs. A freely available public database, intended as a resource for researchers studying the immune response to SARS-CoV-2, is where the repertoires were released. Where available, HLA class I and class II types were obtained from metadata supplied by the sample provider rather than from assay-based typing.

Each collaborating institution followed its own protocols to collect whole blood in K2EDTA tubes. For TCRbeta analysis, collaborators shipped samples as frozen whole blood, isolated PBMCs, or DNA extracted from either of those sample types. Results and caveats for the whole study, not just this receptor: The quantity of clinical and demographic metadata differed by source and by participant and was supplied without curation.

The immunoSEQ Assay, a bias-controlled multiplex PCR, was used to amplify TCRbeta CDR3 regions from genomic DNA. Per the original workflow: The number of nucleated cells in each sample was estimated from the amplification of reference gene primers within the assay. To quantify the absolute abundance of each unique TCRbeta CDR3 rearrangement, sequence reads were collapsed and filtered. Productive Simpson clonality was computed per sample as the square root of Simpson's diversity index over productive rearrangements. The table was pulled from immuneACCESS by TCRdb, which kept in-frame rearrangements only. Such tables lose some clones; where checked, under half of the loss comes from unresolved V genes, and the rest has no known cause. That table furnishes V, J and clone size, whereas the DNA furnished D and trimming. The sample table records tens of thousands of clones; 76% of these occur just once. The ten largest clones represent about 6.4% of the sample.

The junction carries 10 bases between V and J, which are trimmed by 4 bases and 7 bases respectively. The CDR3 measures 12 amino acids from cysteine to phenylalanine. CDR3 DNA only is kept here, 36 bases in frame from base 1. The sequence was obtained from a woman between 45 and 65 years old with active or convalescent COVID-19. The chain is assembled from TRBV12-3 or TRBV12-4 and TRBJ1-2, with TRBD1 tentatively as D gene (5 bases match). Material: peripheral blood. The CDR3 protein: CASSYQGSGYTF. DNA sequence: TGTGCCAGCAGTTACCAGGGCAGTGGCTACACCTTC.